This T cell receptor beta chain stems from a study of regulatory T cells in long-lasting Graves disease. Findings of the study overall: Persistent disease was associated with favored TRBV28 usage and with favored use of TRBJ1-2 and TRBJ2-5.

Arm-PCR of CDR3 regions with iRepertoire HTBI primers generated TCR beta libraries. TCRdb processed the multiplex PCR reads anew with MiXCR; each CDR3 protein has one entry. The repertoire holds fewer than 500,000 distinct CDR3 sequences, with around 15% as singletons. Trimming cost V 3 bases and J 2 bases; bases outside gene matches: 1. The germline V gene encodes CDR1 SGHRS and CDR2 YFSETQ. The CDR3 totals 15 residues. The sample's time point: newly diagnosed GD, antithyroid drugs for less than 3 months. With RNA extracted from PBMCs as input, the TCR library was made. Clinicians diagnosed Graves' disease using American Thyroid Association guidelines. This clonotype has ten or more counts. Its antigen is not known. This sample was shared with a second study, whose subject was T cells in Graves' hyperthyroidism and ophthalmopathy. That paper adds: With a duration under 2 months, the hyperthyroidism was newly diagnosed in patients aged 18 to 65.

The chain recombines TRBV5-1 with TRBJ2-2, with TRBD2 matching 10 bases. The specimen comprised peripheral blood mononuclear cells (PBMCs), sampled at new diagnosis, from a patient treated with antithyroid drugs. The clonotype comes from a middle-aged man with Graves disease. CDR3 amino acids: CASSWTSGNTGELFF. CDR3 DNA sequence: TGCGCCAGCAGCTGGACTAGCGGTAACACCGGGGAGCTGTTTTTT.